The 10 T cell receptor beta chains given below trace back to one sample, sequenced in a study of OX40 agonist ivuxolimab in advanced cancers. Method: immunoSEQ multiplex PCR; TCRdb's copy keeps in-frame clones and lacks some. The sample lists some 8,000 clones, more than 70% occurring once. Sequencing was performed on CD4+ or CD8+ T cells sorted from blood, taken in a trial of the OX40 agonist ivuxolimab. These receptors all stem from an adult with an advanced solid tumor such as melanoma, head and neck, liver or kidney cancer.

V gene TRBV4-1 combines with J gene TRBJ2-7; D gene uncertain. V was cut by 3 bases and J by 0 bases, with 3 bases left in between. The CDR3 spans 12 residues. Germline V gene data show CDR1 as MGHRA and CDR2 as YSYEKL. Written as DNA, the CDR3 is TGCGCCAGCAGCCAGAGCTCCTACGAGCAGTACTTC. Translating gives CASSQSSYEQYF.

The V gene is TRBV27, the J gene TRBJ1-6, with 8 bases lining up with TRBD1. The CDR3 loop spans 14 amino acids. Unmatched junction bases numbered 3, after V lost 2 bases and J lost 9 bases. From germline, CDR1 is MNHEY and CDR2 SMNVEV (reference sequence). The chain's CDR3 is CASSLGTGSSPLHF. The DNA of the CDR3 is TGTGCCAGCAGTTTAGGGACAGGATCTTCACCCCTCCACTTT.

The V call is TRBV5-5, the J call TRBJ1-2, with 10 bases identical to TRBD1. The CDR3 length is 14 residues. Germline-derived CDR1 and CDR2 are SGHKS and YYEKEE (reference sequence). Germline trimming cut 3 bases from V and 4 bases from J; bases unmatched to any gene: 3. The DNA for the CDR3 is TGTGCCAGCAGCTGGACAGGGGGGGCCTATGGCTACACCTTC. Encoded protein: CASSWTGGAYGYTF.

V usage is TRBV9 and J usage is TRBJ2-1; maybe TRBD2 (5 bases). Trimming took off 7 bases at V and 0 bases at J, with 11 bases between the two ends. The germline CDR1 and CDR2 sequences are SGDLS and YYNGEE. This CDR3 is 14 amino acids long. The CDR3 sequence: CASSGLHSYNEQFF. The CDR3 bases are TGTGCCAGCTCAGGACTGCACTCCTACAATGAGCAGTTCTTC.

V and J are TRBV6-5 and TRBJ1-1; D is undetermined. Germline V CDR1 and CDR2: MNHEY, SVGAGI. The CDR3 covers 15 residues. V gave up 5 bases and J gave up 3 bases, with 16 bases separating them. CDR3: CASSGIREAHTEAFF. The DNA of the CDR3 is TGTGCCAGCAGTGGTATAAGGGAAGCCCACACTGAAGCTTTCTTT.

The rearrangement uses TRBV7-3 and TRBJ2-2, with TRBD1 matching over 10 bases. In germline, CDR1 is SGHTA, CDR2 FQGTGA. This CDR3 spans 17 amino acids. V trimming: 2 bases; J trimming: 4 bases; junction bases outside the gene matches: 7. CDR3 protein: CASSLEPGTGATGELFF. As DNA, the CDR3 is TGTGCCAGCAGCTTAGAGCCCGGGACAGGGGCCACCGGGGAGCTGTTTTTT.

This clone was found a few times. This chain links TRBV9 with TRBJ2-7, with a possible D match to TRBD2 (5 bases). The CDR3 sequence is 13 residues long. The germline V gene has CDR1 SGDLS and CDR2 YYNGEE. Trimming left V 3 bases short and J 0 bases short, with 7 bases between. The chain's CDR3 is CASSAGNSYEQYF. Here the CDR3 DNA reads TGTGCCAGCAGCGCCGGGAACTCCTACGAGCAGTACTTC.

This clone was seen more than once but under ten times. Other nucleotide sequences from this sample produce the same CDR3. This chain uses TRBV30 with TRBJ2-7; TRBD1 matches at 8 bases. Per germline, CDR1 GTSNPN and CDR2 SVGIG (reference sequence). The J segment lost 5 bases and the V segment lost 0 bases, leaving 3 bases of the junction unmatched. The CDR3 length is 13 residues. The chain's CDR3 is CAWSVGQGNEQYF. CDR3 DNA sequence: TGTGCCTGGAGTGTTGGACAGGGTAACGAGCAGTACTTC.

The chain is built from TRBV20-1 and TRBJ2-7; D is perhaps TRBD1 (5 bases). Trimming pared 4 bases from V and 3 bases from J, leaving 7 bases between. The V gene's germline CDR1 is DFQATT and CDR2 SNEGSKA (reference sequence). The CDR3 spans 11 residues. The CDR3, as DNA: TGCAGTGCTACTCAGGGCTACGAGCAGTACTTC. This translates into CSATQGYEQYF.

The rearrangement uses TRBV2 and TRBJ2-7; 9 bases fit TRBD1. This CDR3 spans 14 amino acids. Per the germline V gene, CDR1 is SNHLY and CDR2 is FYNNEI. V was clipped by 11 bases and J by 4 bases; unmatched bases: 12. The CDR3 loop is CAGRAGQGEYEQYF. The DNA for the CDR3 is TGTGCCGGTAGAGCGGGACAGGGCGAATACGAGCAGTACTTC. The whole variable domain, filled in from reference TRBV2 and TRBJ2-7, reads EPEVTQTPSHQVTQMGQEVILRCVPISNHLYFYWYRQILGQKVEFLVSFYNNEISEKSEIFDDQFSVERPDGSNFTLKIRSTKLEDSAMYFCAGRAGQGEYEQYFGPGTRLTVT.